This TCR beta chain was profiled in a study of blood T cell repertoires in COVID-19. Overall study context: COVID-19 samples collected from the United States, Italy and Spain covered acute and convalescent phases.

Produced via immunoSEQ multiplex PCR; TCRdb's table is partial and in-frame only. The table records approximately 300,000 clones, around 87% of them present only once. For recovered donors of Cohort 3, there were two negative PCRs, clearance, or symptom resolution. The germline V gene encodes CDR1 SGHTA and CDR2 FQGTGA. This CDR3 is built from 13 residues. Deletions cut 5 bases from V and 2 bases from J, with 9 bases between. The receptor was isolated from a woman in her thirties who had recovered from COVID-19. Sequenced sample: PBMCs or T cells enriched from blood (not recorded which). The chain recombines TRBV7-3 with TRBJ2-5; D unclear. CDR3 protein: CASSRSFQETQYF. DNA of the CDR3: TGTGCCAGCAGCCGGTCCTTTCAAGAGACCCAGTACTTC. Full variable domain (rest looked up from reference TRBV7-3 and TRBJ2-5): GAGVSQTPSNKVTEKGKYVELRCDPISGHTALYWYRQSLGQGPEFLIYFQGTGAADDSGLPNDRFFAVRPEGSVSTLKIQRTERGDSAVYLCASSRSFQETQYFGPGTRLLVL.